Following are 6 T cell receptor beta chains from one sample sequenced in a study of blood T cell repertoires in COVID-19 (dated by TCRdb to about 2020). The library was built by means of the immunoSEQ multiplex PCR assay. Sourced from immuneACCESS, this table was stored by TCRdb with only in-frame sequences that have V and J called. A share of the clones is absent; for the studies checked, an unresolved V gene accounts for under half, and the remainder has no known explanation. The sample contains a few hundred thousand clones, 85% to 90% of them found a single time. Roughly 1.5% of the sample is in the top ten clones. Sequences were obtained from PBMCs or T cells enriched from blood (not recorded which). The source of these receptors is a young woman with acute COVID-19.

The DNA for the CDR3 is TGTGCCAGCAGCCAATCGGGCTCGGGCAATCAGCCCCAGCATTTT. Encoded protein: CASSQSGSGNQPQHF. V gene TRBV16 combines with J gene TRBJ1-5; D uncertain. Trimming cost V 0 bases and J 2 bases, with 8 bases left between them. CDR3 size: 15 residues. Germline CDR1 reads KGHSY; CDR2 reads FQNENV.

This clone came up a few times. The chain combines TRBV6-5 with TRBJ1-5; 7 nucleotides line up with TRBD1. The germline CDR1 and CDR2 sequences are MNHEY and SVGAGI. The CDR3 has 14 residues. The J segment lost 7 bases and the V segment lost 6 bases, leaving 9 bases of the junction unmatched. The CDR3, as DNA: TGTGCCAGCAGGGCCGCGACAGGGAAACAGCCCCAGCATTTT. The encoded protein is CASRAATGKQPQHF.

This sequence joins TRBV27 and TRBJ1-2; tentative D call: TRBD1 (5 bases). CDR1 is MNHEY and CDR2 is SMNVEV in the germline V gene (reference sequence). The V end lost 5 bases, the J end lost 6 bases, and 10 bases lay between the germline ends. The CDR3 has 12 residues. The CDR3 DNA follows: TGTGCCAGCAGTCCCACAGGAGATGGCTACACCTTC. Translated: CASSPTGDGYTF.

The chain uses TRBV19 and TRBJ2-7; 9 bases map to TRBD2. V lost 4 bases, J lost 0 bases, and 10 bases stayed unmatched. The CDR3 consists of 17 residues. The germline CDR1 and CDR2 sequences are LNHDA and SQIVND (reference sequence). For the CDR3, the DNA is TGTGCCAGTAGTAATCGCGCGGGAGGGACACTCTCCTACGAGCAGTACTTC. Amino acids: CASSNRAGGTLSYEQYF.

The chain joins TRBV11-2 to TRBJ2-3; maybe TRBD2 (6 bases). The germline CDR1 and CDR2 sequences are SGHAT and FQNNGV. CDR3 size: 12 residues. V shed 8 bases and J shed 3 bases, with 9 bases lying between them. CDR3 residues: CASGRLTDTQYF. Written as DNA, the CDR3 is TGTGCCAGCGGGAGGTTAACAGATACGCAGTATTTT.

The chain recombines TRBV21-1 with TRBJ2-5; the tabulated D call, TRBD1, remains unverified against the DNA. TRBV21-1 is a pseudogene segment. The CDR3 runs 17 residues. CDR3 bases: TGTGCCAGCAGCAAAAAAAAACGGACAGGGGGCAAAGAGACCCAGTACTTC. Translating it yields CASSKKKRTGGKETQYF.